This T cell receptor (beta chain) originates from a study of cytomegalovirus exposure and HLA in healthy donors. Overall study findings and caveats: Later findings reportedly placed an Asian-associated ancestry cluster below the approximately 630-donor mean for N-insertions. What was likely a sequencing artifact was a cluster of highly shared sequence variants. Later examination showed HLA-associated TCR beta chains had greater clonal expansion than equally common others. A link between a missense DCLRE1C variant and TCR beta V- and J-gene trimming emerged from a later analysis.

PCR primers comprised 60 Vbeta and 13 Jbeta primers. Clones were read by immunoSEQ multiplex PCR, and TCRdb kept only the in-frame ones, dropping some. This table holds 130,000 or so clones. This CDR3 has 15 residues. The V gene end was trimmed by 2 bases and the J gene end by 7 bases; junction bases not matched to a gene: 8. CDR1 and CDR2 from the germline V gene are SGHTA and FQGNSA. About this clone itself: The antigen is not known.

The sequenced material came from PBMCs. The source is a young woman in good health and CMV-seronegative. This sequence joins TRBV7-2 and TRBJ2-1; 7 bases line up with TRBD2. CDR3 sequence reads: CASSLPSGRRNEQFF. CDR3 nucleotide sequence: TGTGCCAGCAGCTTACCTAGCGGCCGCAGGAATGAGCAGTTCTTC.